The next 17 T cell receptor beta chains were all read from a single sample in a study of control samples from healthy donors and cancer patients. This table comes from immunoSEQ multiplex PCR, and its TCRdb copy is limited to in-frame clones, with some not included. The table has roughly 38,000 clones, around 78% seen once; the top ten hold over 45%. Specimen: blood. The receptors were gathered from a man aged 55 to 70 in good health.

The rearrangement uses TRBV11-2 and TRBJ1-5; 7 bases are a match to TRBD1. Per the germline V gene, CDR1 is SGHAT and CDR2 is FQNNGV. The CDR3 is 15 residues long. V shed 0 bases and J 7 bases; nucleotides not matched to a gene: 6. CDR3 region: CASSLDWQGGQPQHF. The CDR3 DNA reads TGTGCCAGCAGCTTAGATTGGCAGGGGGGGCAGCCCCAGCATTTT.

The chain is built from TRBV28 and TRBJ2-7; 8 bases match TRBD2. J gave up 1 base and V 7 bases, and 3 bases lay outside the gene matches. Per the germline V gene, CDR1 is MDHEN and CDR2 is SYDVKM. This CDR3 is built from 13 residues. CDR3 nucleotide sequence: TGTGCCAGCAAGCCTAGCGGGTCCTACGAGCAGTACTTC. Translation gives CASKPSGSYEQYF.

J is TRBJ1-1 and V is TRBV12-3 or TRBV12-4; D call uncertain. The V gene lost 2 bases and the J gene lost 2 bases, with 6 bases spanning the gap. This CDR3 spans 13 amino acids. Here the CDR3 reads CASSLQENTEAFF. For the CDR3, the DNA is TGTGCCAGCAGTTTACAGGAAAACACTGAAGCTTTCTTT.

The chain couples TRBV3-1 (or the pseudogene TRBV3-2) to TRBJ1-4; D is unresolved. V was shortened by 3 bases and J by 8 bases, with 7 bases between the two germline ends. The CDR3 contains 12 residues. Per germline, CDR1 LGHDT and CDR2 YNNKEL (reference sequence). The CDR3 DNA reads TGTGCCAGCAGCCATCTCGAGGAAAAACTGTTTTTT. Translating gives CASSHLEEKLFF.

The V call is TRBV18, the J call TRBJ2-7; D not certain. This CDR3 is 14 amino acids long. Between the trimmed V and J ends, which lost 3 bases and 10 bases, there was a span of 19 bases. CDR1 and CDR2 (germline): KGHSH, LQKENI. Here the CDR3 DNA reads TGTGCCAGCTCACCTGTCGATACTGCCGGGCTACAGTACTTC. It encodes CASSPVDTAGLQYF.

The chain uses TRBV10-3 and TRBJ1-5, with TRBD1 identical over 8 bases. The germline V gene has CDR1 ENHRY and CDR2 SYGVKD. The CDR3 totals 15 residues. Unmatched junction bases numbered 11, after V lost 10 bases and J lost 3 bases. DNA of the CDR3: TGTGCCACCGACAGGGGTCCTGAATCCAATCAGCCCCAGCATTTT. This translates into CATDRGPESNQPQHF.

This clone came up once. The genes are TRBV7-2 and TRBJ2-2, with D possibly TRBD1 on 6 matching bases. There are 15 residues in the CDR3. Trimming removed 5 bases from V and 5 bases from J, with 15 bases in between. Germline V gene data show CDR1 as SGHTA and CDR2 as FQGNSA. CDR3 protein: CASSPEGVPTGELFF. CDR3 DNA sequence: TGTGCCAGCAGCCCAGAGGGGGTTCCAACCGGGGAGCTGTTTTTT.

The chain links TRBV7-3 to TRBJ2-3; D may be TRBD2 (5 bases). This CDR3 has 16 residues. CDR1 and CDR2 (germline): SGHTA, FQGTGA. The V end lost 2 bases, the J end lost 4 bases, and 16 bases lay between the germline ends. For the CDR3, the DNA is TGTGCCAGCAGCTTATCCGGTGGGAAGAGGGCAGATACGCAGTATTTT. Its translation is CASSLSGGKRADTQYF.

The V call is TRBV15, the J call TRBJ1-4, with D possibly matching TRBD1 (6 bases). This CDR3 is built from 16 residues. V dropped 0 bases and J dropped 0 bases, with 8 bases sitting between them. Germline CDR1 is LNHNV and CDR2 is YYDKDF (reference sequence). The CDR3 sequence is CATSRDRGTTNEKLFF. In nucleotides, the CDR3 is TGTGCCACCAGCAGAGACAGGGGAACAACTAATGAAAAACTGTTTTTT. Filled out from reference TRBV15 and TRBJ1-4, the complete variable domain reads DAMVIQNPRYQVTQFGKPVTLSCSQTLNHNVMYWYQQKSSQAPKLLFHYYDKDFNNEADTPDNFQSRRPNTSFCFLDIRSPGLGDTAMYLCATSRDRGTTNEKLFFGSGTQLSVL.

V gene TRBV7-3 combines with J gene TRBJ2-2; TRBD1 is a possible D gene (6 bases). There are 16 residues in the CDR3. The germline gives CDR1 SGHTA, CDR2 FQGTGA. Trimming removed 2 bases from V and 5 bases from J, with 15 bases in between. This chain's CDR3 is CASSLVRGAGTGELFF. The CDR3 DNA is TGTGCCAGCAGCTTAGTCAGGGGCGCCGGGACCGGGGAGCTGTTTTTT.

The genes are TRBV3-1 (or the pseudogene TRBV3-2) and TRBJ2-7, with 10 nucleotides matching TRBD2. Trimming took 4 bases from V and 3 from J; bases not matched to a gene: 9. The CDR3 is made up of 16 amino acids. Germline CDR1 is LGHDT and CDR2 is YNNKEL (reference sequence). CDR3 protein: CASSLAGGPRDYEQYF. The CDR3, as DNA: TGTGCCAGCAGCCTAGCGGGAGGCCCCCGTGACTACGAGCAGTACTTC.

This CDR3 reads CASSQLAGVRETQYF. CDR3 sequence (DNA): TGCGCCAGCAGCCAACTGGCGGGAGTAAGGGAGACCCAGTACTTC. The chain joins TRBV4-1 to TRBJ2-5; the match to TRBD2 covers 7 bases. The V gene end was trimmed by 2 bases and the J gene end by 5 bases; junction bases not matched to a gene: 8. There are 15 residues in the CDR3. Germline CDR1 reads MGHRA; CDR2 reads YSYEKL.

This chain connects TRBV30 to TRBJ1-2; TRBD1 aligns across 8 bases. Germline-derived CDR1 and CDR2 are GTSNPN and SVGIG (reference sequence). V shed 5 bases, J shed 4 bases, and the junction held 6 bases outside the gene matches. CDR3 length: 13 residues. In DNA, the CDR3 is TGTGCCTGGGGGCGGGACAGGCCCTATGGCTACACCTTC. Encoded protein: CAWGRDRPYGYTF.

The chain has TRBV7-9 and TRBJ2-1; TRBD2 agrees at 10 bases. The CDR3 contains 16 residues. The germline CDR1 and CDR2 sequences are SEHNR and FQNEAQ (reference sequence). V shed 5 bases, J shed 6 bases, and the junction held 10 bases outside the gene matches. This chain's CDR3 is CASSPAGLAFGNEQFF. Written as DNA, the CDR3 is TGTGCCAGCAGCCCGGCGGGACTAGCGTTCGGCAATGAGCAGTTCTTC.

V usage is TRBV27 and J usage is TRBJ1-2; D is possibly TRBD1 (6 bases). Germline V gives CDR1 MNHEY, CDR2 SMNVEV (reference sequence). V was pared by 3 bases and J by 4 bases, with 9 bases between. The CDR3 is 13 amino acids. Written as DNA, the CDR3 is TGTGCCAGCAGTTTTGAAGGGGGCTATGGCTACACCTTC. Its protein product is CASSFEGGYGYTF.

The rearrangement uses TRBV9 and TRBJ1-6; D might be TRBD1 (6 bases). The germline V and J ends were trimmed by 1 base and 2 bases, with 10 bases remaining between them. Germline CDR1 is SGDLS and CDR2 is YYNGEE. The CDR3 runs 16 residues. The CDR3 sequence is CASSVSGDAYNSPLHF. CDR3 bases: TGTGCCAGCAGCGTATCAGGGGACGCCTATAATTCACCCCTCCACTTT.

The chain combines TRBV5-1 with TRBJ1-3, with a possible D match to TRBD1 (5 bases). This CDR3 has 15 residues. Germline V gene data show CDR1 as SGHRS and CDR2 as YFSETQ. Between the trimmed V and J ends, which lost 0 bases and 4 bases, there was a span of 11 bases. The CDR3 DNA reads as TGCGCCAGCAGCTTGGATGGGGGTTGGGGAAACACCATATATTTT. Translation gives CASSLDGGWGNTIYF.